This T cell receptor beta chain was captured by sequencing in a study of blood T cell repertoires in COVID-19 (dated by TCRdb to the early 2020s). For context, the study as a whole: The collaborator samples originated in the United States, Italy and Spain and spanned the acute and convalescent phases of COVID-19. The material from the prospective study consisted of cDNA or gDNA derived from T cells, B-cell-depleted T cells, or PBMCs. Deeply sampled blood TCRbeta repertoires from subjects exposed to, actively infected with, or recovered from COVID-19 were included in the dataset. The repertoires were released in a freely available public database meant as a resource for research on the immune response to SARS-CoV-2. The samples were drawn from two sources: the first 160 participants of the ongoing ImmuneRACE study, and 950 to 1,500 subjects contributed by 6 global collaborators. Sample metadata almost always included a de-identified subject ID, COVID-19 status, age in years and sex. HLA class I and class II types, where available, came from metadata supplied by the sample provider rather than from assay-based typing.

Another Seattle source contributed samples from volunteer blood donors who had recovered from COVID-19. Collaborating institutions collected whole blood in K2EDTA tubes following their own protocols. For TCRbeta analysis, collaborator samples were shipped as frozen whole blood, as isolated PBMCs, or as DNA extracted from either sample type. The full study reports these points: How much clinical and demographic metadata was included differed by source and by participant, and the metadata was provided uncurated.

This clone was observed once. The clone's antigen remains unknown. Base qualities were left out, and no much larger clone turns up one base away. TCRbeta CDR3 regions were amplified from genomic DNA using the immunoSEQ Assay, a bias-controlled multiplex PCR. The original pipeline was this. The number of nucleated cells in each sample was estimated by amplification of reference gene primers within the assay. To quantify the absolute abundance of each unique TCRbeta CDR3 rearrangement, sequence reads were collapsed and filtered. For each sample, productive Simpson clonality was calculated as the square root of Simpson's diversity index across productive rearrangements. The source is immuneACCESS, and TCRdb retained only in-frame sequences with V and J called. Part of the clones is not carried over; for the studies checked, unresolved V genes explain less than half of this, and the remainder is unexplained. V and J calls plus clone size are reproduced from that table; the DNA served to infer D and trimming. Within this sample are over 250,000 clones, with approximately 90% of them counted one time only. 0.75% to 1% of the sample comes from the top ten.

The sample taken for sequencing was peripheral blood. The sequence was obtained from a woman in her thirties or forties who had recovered from COVID-19.

The sequence in DNA is TGTGCCACCAGTGACTGGCTGGGCGGGAAAGGTCGCACAGATACGCAGTATTTT. This gives the protein CATSDWLGGKGRTDTQYF. The chain is made from TRBV24-1 and TRBJ2-3; the D gene is perhaps TRBD2, from 6 matching bases. V is cut by 4 bases and J by 1 base, and the space between the germline ends is 20 bases. The CDR3 measures 18 amino acids from cysteine to phenylalanine. The CDR3 DNA has 54 bases and is translated from base 1. CDR1 and CDR2 are drawn from the germline V gene: KGHDR, SFDVKD.